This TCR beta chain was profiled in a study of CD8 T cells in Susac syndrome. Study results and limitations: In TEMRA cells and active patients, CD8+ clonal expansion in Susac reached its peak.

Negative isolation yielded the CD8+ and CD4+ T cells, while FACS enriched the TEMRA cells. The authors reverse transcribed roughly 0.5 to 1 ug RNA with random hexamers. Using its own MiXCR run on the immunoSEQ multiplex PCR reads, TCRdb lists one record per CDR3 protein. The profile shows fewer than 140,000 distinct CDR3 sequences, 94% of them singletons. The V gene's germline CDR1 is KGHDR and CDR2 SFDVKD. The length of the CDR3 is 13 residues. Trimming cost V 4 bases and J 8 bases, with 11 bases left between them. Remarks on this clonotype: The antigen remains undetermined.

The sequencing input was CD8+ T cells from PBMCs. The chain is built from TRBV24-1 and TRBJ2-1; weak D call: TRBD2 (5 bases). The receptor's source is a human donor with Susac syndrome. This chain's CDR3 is CATSDRGGDEQFF. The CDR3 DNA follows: TGTGCCACCAGTGACCGTGGAGGAGATGAGCAGTTCTTC.